The source of this T cell receptor beta chain is a study of Ad26.COV2.S vaccination and SARS-CoV-2 variants. Overall study context: Each vaccinee took Ad26.COV2.S intramuscularly, once or twice 56 days apart.

Documented treatment: approximately 18 received Ad26.COV2.S at low or high dose, single or two shots; several received placebo; per-sample allocation not given. Samples came from day 63 after the first vaccine or placebo injection. It was an adult aged 18-55 years in Boston who was the donor. The study's findings and limits: Non-spike TCR breadth showed similarity between vaccine and placebo recipients.

Assay used: immunoSEQ multiplex PCR; TCRdb lists only in-frame clones, some missing. The sample carries a few hundred thousand clones, around nine tenths recorded once. A word on this clone: The antigen remains unidentified.

V was clipped by 7 bases and J by 0 bases, with 18 bases between them. The CDR3 is 17 residues long. Germline CDR1 MNHNY, CDR2 SVGAGI (reference sequence). The receptor was isolated from a person aged 18-65 years who received the Ad26.COV2.S COVID-19 vaccine or a placebo. The rearrangement uses TRBV6-6 and TRBJ1-4; no firm D call. This material consisted of peripheral blood, taken in a trial of Ad26.COV2.S vaccine versus placebo. The CDR3 bases are TGTGCCAGCATTCGAGACTCACTCAACCCAACTAATGAAAAACTGTTTTTT. As protein: CASIRDSLNPTNEKLFF.